The clone carrying this T cell receptor beta chain was observed a few times. Antigen unknown. TCR alpha and TCR beta cDNA libraries with sample barcodes and UMIs came from 5'RACE using constant-segment primers. TCRdb redid the calling of the 5' RACE reads with MiXCR, one entry per CDR3 protein. Of around 250,000 distinct CDR3 sequences detected, roughly 14% appear once; the ten largest clones hold less than 2.5%. This CDR3 is 15 amino acids long. J gave up 2 bases and V 6 bases, and 7 bases lay outside the gene matches. The germline V gene has CDR1 MNHNY and CDR2 SVGAGI (reference sequence). This specimen comes from a study of T-cell memory formation after mild COVID-19. In the study overall: TCR clustering was largely donor specific.

The study, taken as a whole, reports: Contracting clones localized mainly to CM and EM when CD4+ and mainly to EMRA when CD8+.

This clonotype was sampled from an adult woman who had mild COVID-19 (a few samples of this study predate the infection). Cell type and time point are not known. Sequencing was performed on PBMCs or a T cell subset sorted from them (not recorded which). The genes are TRBV6-6 and TRBJ2-7, with TRBD1 matching over 10 bases. CDR3 nucleotide sequence: TGTGCCAGCAGAAAATGGACAGGGGGACCCTACGAGCAGTACTTC. Protein: CASRKWTGGPYEQYF.